Listed here are 23 T cell receptor beta chains from one sample, sequenced in a study of T cells after yellow fever vaccination. TCRdb ran MiXCR on the 5' RACE reads and lists one entry per CDR3 protein. The profile covers 500,000 to 650,000 distinct CDR3 sequences, with about a sixth appearing a single time and approximately 15% taken by the ten largest. The sequencing here drew on PBMCs, taken about 5 days after the first yellow fever vaccination. Receptors originate from a man between 18 and 35 years old who received the YFV17D yellow fever vaccine.

The rearrangement links TRBV20-1 to TRBJ2-3; 8 bases fit TRBD1. CDR1 DFQATT and CDR2 SNEGSKA come from the germline V gene (reference sequence). The CDR3 has 15 amino acids. The trim removed 5 bases at V and 2 bases at J, leaving 9 bases unmatched. CDR3 region: CSAPDRAVYTDTQYF. CDR3 coding DNA: TGCAGTGCTCCGGACAGGGCAGTTTACACAGATACGCAGTATTTT.

This clonotype was seen only a few times. V gene TRBV10-3 combines with J gene TRBJ1-1; tentative D call: TRBD1 (5 bases). Germline V gene lookup returns CDR1 ENHRY and CDR2 SYGVKD. V dropped 4 bases and J dropped 2 bases, with 8 bases sitting between them. The CDR3 loop spans 13 amino acids. CDR3 in DNA: TGTGCCATCAGTGGGACACTCAACACTGAAGCTTTCTTT. It translates to CAISGTLNTEAFF.

The CDR3 nucleotides are TGCGCCAGCAGCCAAGACTTGAGGGTTGAGACTGAAGCTTTCTTT. It yields the protein CASSQDLRVETEAFF. The chain uses TRBV4-3 and TRBJ1-1; D gene uncertain. Germline V CDR1 and CDR2: LGHNA, YSLEER. V was shortened by 0 bases and J by 5 bases, with 13 bases between the two germline ends. This CDR3 is 15 amino acids long.

This clonotype was recorded at least ten times. The V gene is TRBV4-1, the J gene TRBJ2-2; TRBD1 aligns across 10 bases. Germline V gene data show CDR1 as MGHRA and CDR2 as YSYEKL. V trimming: 0 bases; J trimming: 5 bases; junction bases outside the gene matches: 3. CDR3 length: 16 amino acids. CDR3 in DNA: TGCGCCAGCAGCCAAGACTGGGACAGGGGAACCGGGGAGCTGTTTTTT. It translates to CASSQDWDRGTGELFF.

This chain links TRBV6-1 with TRBJ2-1; D is ambiguous. In germline, CDR1 is MNHNS, CDR2 SASEGT. This CDR3 spans 15 amino acids. Trimming shortened V by 6 bases and J by 6 bases, and 18 bases separated the two germline ends. As DNA, the CDR3 is TGTGCCAGCAGATTCGACCCGAACTCGGGCAATGAGCAGTTCTTC. This gives the protein CASRFDPNSGNEQFF.

This clonotype has just a few counts. The chain uses TRBV25-1 and TRBJ2-7; D is ambiguous. CDR1 and CDR2 (germline): MGHDK, SYGVNS. The CDR3 has 12 residues. V was cut by 1 base and J by 3 bases, with 4 bases left in between. The CDR3 coding sequence is TGTGCCAGCAGTGAATCTGACTACGAGCAGTACTTC. It specifies CASSESDYEQYF.

The table lists this clonotype with a few counts. V gene TRBV29-1 combines with J gene TRBJ1-1; TRBD1 matches 8 bases. The CDR3 loop spans 14 amino acids. CDR1 is SQVTM and CDR2 is ANQGSEA in the germline V gene. Trimming removed 6 bases from V and 3 bases from J; junction bases left unmatched: 9. The CDR3 DNA reads as TGCAGCGTCTCCCCAGACAGGGGAGACACTGAAGCTTTCTTT. Its translation: CSVSPDRGDTEAFF.

This rearrangement joins TRBV27 to TRBJ2-1; D may correspond to TRBD1 or TRBD2 (5 bases each). There are 14 residues in the CDR3. V was cut by 4 bases and J by 6 bases, with 13 bases left in between. The germline gives CDR1 MNHEY, CDR2 SMNVEV (reference sequence). The CDR3 here is CASSSGRLSNEQFF. CDR3 coding DNA: TGTGCCAGCAGTTCGGGACGGCTTTCCAATGAGCAGTTCTTC.

This clonotype was counted between two and nine times. The rearrangement links TRBV11-2 to TRBJ2-7, with 14 nucleotides matching TRBD2. CDR1 is SGHAT, CDR2 FQNNGV, per germline. The CDR3 consists of 15 residues. The J segment lost 4 bases and the V segment lost 5 bases, leaving 4 bases of the junction unmatched. The DNA of the CDR3 is TGTGCCAGCAGCCGACTAGCGGGGGGGCGATACGAGCAGTACTTC. Its translation: CASSRLAGGRYEQYF.

This rearrangement joins TRBV29-1 to TRBJ1-1; no reliable D call. The CDR3 consists of 12 residues. From germline, CDR1 is SQVTM and CDR2 ANQGSEA. V gave up 6 bases and J gave up 0 bases, with 8 bases separating them. The CDR3 nucleotides are TGCAGCGTGTCATATATGAACACTGAAGCTTTCTTT. Translated, it gives CSVSYMNTEAFF.

This clonotype has a handful of counts. This chain links TRBV4-1 with TRBJ2-7, with D hard to call. Germline V gives CDR1 MGHRA, CDR2 YSYEKL. Deletions cut 1 base from V and 1 base from J, with 5 bases between. This CDR3 is 13 amino acids long. The CDR3 region is CASSQGASYEQYF. CDR3 DNA sequence: TGCGCCAGCAGCCAAGGTGCGTCCTACGAGCAGTACTTC.

This clonotype was observed a few times. The chain joins TRBV11-2 to TRBJ1-2; 11 positions agree with TRBD1. With V trimmed by 2 bases and J by 7 bases, 15 bases remained unmatched. The CDR3 has 18 amino acids. Germline-derived CDR1 and CDR2 are SGHAT and FQNNGV. CDR3 nucleotides: TGTGCCAGCAGCTTAAATGCCTTAAGTGGACAGGGGGCTCTTGGCTACACCTTC. Its translation: CASSLNALSGQGALGYTF.

The chain uses TRBV7-2 and TRBJ1-4; D not certain. Trimming shortened V by 5 bases and J by 0 bases, and 10 bases separated the two germline ends. The CDR3 extends over 15 amino acids. Germline CDR1 and CDR2: SGHTA and FQGNSA. The CDR3 nucleotides read TGTGCCAGCAGCCCGCCACCTGCAACTAATGAAAAACTGTTTTTT. Protein sequence: CASSPPPATNEKLFF.

This chain uses TRBV10-3 with TRBJ2-2; D remains unclear. The CDR3 is 12 amino acids. V gave up 7 bases and J gave up 1 base, with 4 bases separating them. Germline V gives CDR1 ENHRY, CDR2 SYGVKD. This CDR3 reads CAIMQNTGELFF. The CDR3 DNA follows: TGTGCCATCATGCAGAACACCGGGGAGCTGTTTTTT.

The chain employs TRBV11-2 and TRBJ2-1; no clear D gene. From germline, CDR1 is SGHAT and CDR2 FQNNGV. CDR3 size: 13 residues. V lost 3 bases, J lost 9 bases, and 12 bases lay in between. The CDR3 reads CASSFYSHSEQFF. CDR3 in DNA: TGTGCCAGCAGCTTTTATTCTCATAGTGAGCAGTTCTTC.

The V and J genes are TRBV4-3 and TRBJ2-3; 8 nucleotides line up with TRBD2. Germline V gene lookup returns CDR1 LGHNA and CDR2 YSLEER. CDR3 size: 16 residues. Trimming cost V 3 bases and J 2 bases; bases outside gene matches: 7. The CDR3 reads CASSQVRGGYTDTQYF. In nucleotides, the CDR3 is TGCGCCAGCAGCCAGGTCCGGGGGGGGTACACAGATACGCAGTATTTT.

The genes are TRBV20-1 and TRBJ2-7, with 12 positions matching TRBD2. This CDR3 contains 15 residues. Germline V gene sequence: CDR1 DFQATT, CDR2 SNEGSKA (reference sequence). V shed 5 bases and J 2 bases; nucleotides not matched to a gene: 7. In DNA form, the CDR3 reads TGCAGTGCTCTAGGACTAGCGGGGACCGCCTACGAGCAGTACGTC. Translation gives CSALGLAGTAYEQYV.

This clonotype was counted a few times. CDR3 nucleotide sequence: TGCAGCACCGGCGCGGGAGGCTACACCTTC. It is translated as CSTGAGGYTF. The chain links TRBV29-1 to TRBJ1-2; D ambiguous. The CDR3 covers 10 residues. The germline V and J ends were trimmed by 8 bases and 8 bases, with 12 bases remaining between them. Germline lookup yields CDR1 SQVTM and CDR2 ANQGSEA.

CDR3 protein: CSALTGTGDEKLFF. The CDR3, as DNA: TGCAGTGCTTTAACCGGGACAGGGGATGAAAAACTGTTTTTT. This chain connects TRBV20-1 to TRBJ1-4; TRBD1 aligns across 10 bases. This CDR3 contains 14 residues. V dropped 5 bases and J dropped 6; count of bases not matched to a gene: 6. Germline V gene sequence: CDR1 DFQATT, CDR2 SNEGSKA (reference sequence).

V gene TRBV30 combines with J gene TRBJ2-7, with TRBD1 matching over 7 bases. The V segment lost 5 bases and the J segment 9 bases; nucleotides outside the gene matches: 7. The germline CDR1 and CDR2 sequences are GTSNPN and SVGIG (reference sequence). CDR3 length: 11 amino acids. CDR3 protein: CAWQTGSRQYF. CDR3 DNA: TGTGCCTGGCAGACAGGGTCGCGGCAGTACTTC. Looking up the rest from reference TRBV30 and TRBJ2-7 gives the full variable domain: SQTIHQWPATLVQPVGSPLSLECTVEGTSNPNLYWYRQAAGRGLQLLFYSVGIGQISSEVPQNLSASRPQDRQFILSSKKLLLSDSGFYLCAWQTGSRQYFGPGTRLTVT.

This clonotype was detected ten times or more. The V gene is TRBV7-9, the J gene TRBJ1-4, with D maybe TRBD1 (5 bases). The CDR3 loop spans 14 amino acids. Germline CDR1 is SEHNR and CDR2 is FQNEAQ (reference sequence). V lost 5 bases to trimming and J lost 8 bases, with 15 bases between them. The DNA of the CDR3 is TGTGCCAGCAGCCGCCTAGGGGTTGGGGAAAAACTGTTTTTT. Amino acids: CASSRLGVGEKLFF.

This chain connects TRBV20-1 to TRBJ2-1; no firm D call. Trimming shortened V by 1 base and J by 6 bases, and 16 bases separated the two germline ends. Germline CDR1 is DFQATT and CDR2 is SNEGSKA (reference sequence). This CDR3 is built from 15 residues. The CDR3 reads CSARVGYRISNEQFF. DNA for the CDR3: TGCAGTGCTAGAGTTGGATATAGGATAAGCAATGAGCAGTTCTTC.

This clonotype was seen only a few times. This sequence joins TRBV6-2 or TRBV6-3 and TRBJ2-5, with TRBD1 matching over 8 bases. J was trimmed by 4 bases and V by 0 bases; bases with no gene match: 7. The germline V gene has CDR1 MNHEY and CDR2 SVGEGT. CDR3 length: 16 amino acids. The CDR3 here is CASSYSPRGLVETQYF. CDR3 sequence (DNA): TGTGCCAGCAGTTACTCTCCCAGGGGGCTCGTAGAGACCCAGTACTTC.